A single sample gave rise to the 16 T cell receptor beta chains below, sequenced in a study of Graves' ophthalmopathy and Graves' hyperthyroidism. RNA served as the template for amplifying TCR beta CDR3 regions. Investigators did first-round RT-PCR with HTBI primers, then second-round multiplex PCR. TCRdb itself ran the multiplex PCR reads through MiXCR, one entry per CDR3 protein. The table includes 500,000 to 700,000 distinct CDR3 sequences, about a fifth detected once. Sequenced sample: peripheral blood. These receptors were collected from a woman between 18 and 29 years old with stable Graves' hyperthyroidism. Some clones in this sample may be carry-over from other donors' samples.

The chain employs TRBV7-8 and TRBJ2-7, with a tentative D call TRBD1 (5 bases). This CDR3 is 14 amino acids long. V gave up 5 bases and J gave up 5 bases, with 16 bases separating them. Germline-derived CDR1 and CDR2 are SGHVS and FQNEAQ. The CDR3 loop is CASSHGDWGDEQYF. As DNA, the CDR3 is TGTGCCAGCAGCCATGGGGATTGGGGCGACGAGCAGTACTTC.

This clonotype has a count of ten or more. V gene TRBV24-1 combines with J gene TRBJ2-7; D ambiguous. V was trimmed by 10 bases and J by 1 base, leaving 7 bases between them. Germline V CDR1 and CDR2: KGHDR, SFDVKD. This CDR3 region has 11 residues. Here the CDR3 DNA reads TGTGCCACAACGGTTTCCTACGAGCAGTACTTC. Protein product: CATTVSYEQYF.

This clonotype was counted ten times or more. The V and J genes are TRBV6-2 or TRBV6-3 and TRBJ1-6, with 8 bases fitting TRBD1. The CDR3 spans 15 residues. Per germline, CDR1 MNHEY and CDR2 SVGEGT. V shed 7 bases, J shed 8 bases, and the junction held 10 bases outside the gene matches. The CDR3 loop is CASNLGQGFHSPLHF. The CDR3 DNA sequence: TGTGCCAGCAATCTCGGACAGGGCTTCCATTCACCCCTCCACTTT.

This clonotype was counted at least ten times. The chain employs TRBV7-8 and TRBJ2-7, with 9 bases matching TRBD1. V was pared by 7 bases and J by 2 bases, with 3 bases of the junction left unmatched. The CDR3 loop spans 13 amino acids. Germline CDR1 SGHVS, CDR2 FQNEAQ. The chain's CDR3 is CASKDRGTYEQYF. As DNA, the CDR3 is TGTGCCAGCAAAGACAGGGGGACCTACGAGCAGTACTTC.

The genes are TRBV6-5 and TRBJ2-5; TRBD2 is a possible D gene (5 bases). This CDR3 comprises 16 residues. The V end lost 2 bases, the J end lost 2 bases, and 15 bases lay between the germline ends. CDR1 is MNHEY, CDR2 SVGAGI, per germline. The CDR3 spells CASSYPAGERQETQYF. The DNA of the CDR3 is TGTGCCAGCAGTTACCCGGCCGGGGAGCGGCAAGAGACCCAGTACTTC.

The chain has TRBV28 and TRBJ1-2; D may be TRBD1 (5 bases). Trimming removed 8 bases at V and 4 bases at J, with 14 bases between. The CDR3 sequence is 13 residues long. Germline lookup yields CDR1 MDHEN and CDR2 SYDVKM. The CDR3 sequence: CASLPQDGYGYTF. CDR3 bases: TGTGCCAGCCTTCCACAGGACGGCTATGGCTACACCTTC.

CDR3 loop: CASGQGSVAEAFF. CDR3 DNA: TGTGCCAGCGGTCAGGGTAGTGTAGCTGAAGCTTTCTTT. The J gene is TRBJ1-1, the V gene TRBV6-1, with D perhaps matching TRBD1 (5 bases). The CDR3 is made up of 13 amino acids. Germline V lookup: CDR1 MNHNS, CDR2 SASEGT. V lost 8 bases, J lost 6 bases, and 16 bases lay in between.

The genes are TRBV12-3 or TRBV12-4 and TRBJ2-5; TRBD1 is a possible D gene (7 bases). The CDR3 is made up of 13 amino acids. Between the trimmed V and J ends, which lost 10 bases and 0 bases, there was a span of 12 bases. In DNA form, the CDR3 reads TGTGCCACCCAGGGGGGCAACCAAGAGACCCAGTACTTC. Translating gives CATQGGNQETQYF.

This clonotype was found many times. The chain employs TRBV2 and TRBJ2-7; the match to TRBD2 covers 14 bases. This CDR3 is built from 18 residues. With V trimmed by 0 bases and J by 4 bases, 8 bases remained unmatched. Germline V lookup: CDR1 SNHLY, CDR2 FYNNEI. The CDR3 sequence is CASSEATSGGADGYEQYF. The DNA for the CDR3 is TGTGCCAGCAGTGAAGCGACTAGCGGGGGGGCGGATGGGTACGAGCAGTACTTC.

The sample holds many counts of this clonotype. The gene calls are TRBV11-1 and TRBJ1-6, with D hard to call. CDR1 is SGHAT, CDR2 FQDESV, per germline (reference sequence). The CDR3 is made up of 11 amino acids. Trimming took 5 bases from V and 7 from J, leaving 3 bases between them. The CDR3: CASSQNSPLHF. In nucleotides, the CDR3 is TGTGCCAGCAGCCAAAATTCACCCCTCCACTTT.

This clonotype was seen many times. The rearrangement links TRBV9 to TRBJ2-5, with D hard to call. V lost 2 bases, J lost 7 bases, and 6 bases lay in between. Looked up from germline, CDR1 is SGDLS and CDR2 is YYNGEE. CDR3 size: 11 residues. The CDR3 DNA reads as TGTGCCAGCAGCGTCAGTGGGACCCAGTACTTC. Protein sequence: CASSVSGTQYF.

The chain combines TRBV20-1 with TRBJ2-7; 10 positions match TRBD1. Unmatched junction bases numbered 4, after V lost 5 bases and J lost 3 bases. CDR3 size: 13 residues. Germline loops: CDR1 DFQATT, CDR2 SNEGSKA (reference sequence). In DNA form, the CDR3 reads TGCAGTGCTTTCCGGGACAGGGGCTACGAGCAGTACTTC. It encodes CSAFRDRGYEQYF.

The genes are TRBV12-3 or TRBV12-4 and TRBJ2-7; 11 bases line up with TRBD1. CDR3 length: 16 residues. J was trimmed by 4 bases and V by 3 bases; bases with no gene match: 8. The chain's CDR3 is CASSFTGTGGFYEQYF. CDR3 in DNA: TGTGCCAGCAGTTTCACCGGGACAGGGGGTTTTTACGAGCAGTACTTC.

In this sample, this clonotype turned up many times. The chain uses TRBV28 and TRBJ1-1; D is possibly TRBD1 (6 bases). The CDR3 covers 15 residues. The germline V and J ends were trimmed by 7 bases and 4 bases, with 19 bases remaining between them. Germline lookup yields CDR1 MDHEN and CDR2 SYDVKM. The CDR3 DNA sequence: TGTGCCAGCACTCCCGGGGGGGGCGGGGGCACTGAAGCTTTCTTT. Translating it yields CASTPGGGGGTEAFF.

There are many counts of this clonotype. This chain links TRBV6-2 or TRBV6-3 with TRBJ2-2; weak D call: TRBD2 (5 bases). Germline V gives CDR1 MNHEY, CDR2 SVGEGT. Trimming pared 10 bases from V and 1 base from J, leaving 13 bases between. CDR3 length: 14 residues. CDR3 in DNA: TGTGCCACCCGAAGCGCGGGGAACACCGGGGAGCTGTTTTTT. Residues: CATRSAGNTGELFF.

This chain connects TRBV28 to TRBJ2-7; D may be TRBD2 (5 bases). Per the germline V gene, CDR1 is MDHEN and CDR2 is SYDVKM. This CDR3 spans 15 amino acids. The germline V and J ends were trimmed by 7 bases and 0 bases, with 16 bases remaining between them. The CDR3 sequence is CASTGTRAGSYEQYF. For the CDR3, the DNA is TGTGCCAGCACCGGAACTCGTGCGGGCTCCTACGAGCAGTACTTC.